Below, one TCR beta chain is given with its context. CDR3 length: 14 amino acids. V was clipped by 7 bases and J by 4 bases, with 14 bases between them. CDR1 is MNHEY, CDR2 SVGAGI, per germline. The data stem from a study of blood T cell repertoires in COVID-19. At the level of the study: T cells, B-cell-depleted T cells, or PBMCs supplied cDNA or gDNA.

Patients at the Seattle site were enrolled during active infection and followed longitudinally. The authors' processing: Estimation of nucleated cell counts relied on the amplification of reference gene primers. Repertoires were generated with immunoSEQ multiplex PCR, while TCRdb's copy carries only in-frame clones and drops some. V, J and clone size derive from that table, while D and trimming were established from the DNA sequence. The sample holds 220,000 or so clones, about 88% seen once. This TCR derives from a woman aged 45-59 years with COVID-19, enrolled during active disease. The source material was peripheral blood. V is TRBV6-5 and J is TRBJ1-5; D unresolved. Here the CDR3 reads CASTSSGGNQPQHF. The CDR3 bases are TGTGCCAGCACCTCATCAGGAGGGAATCAGCCCCAGCATTTT.